The clone carrying this T cell receptor beta chain was counted a single time. As yet, its antigen is unknown. Treatment: oral pan-JAK inhibitor, 5-10 mg twice daily. The data were taken from a study of CD8+ T cells in alopecia areata. Study-wide findings and caveats: The study found higher clonality in lesional than normal scalp, especially in alopecia totalis/universalis.

After isolation, RNA underwent reverse transcription to generate cDNA as the sequencing template. Data came from immunoSEQ multiplex PCR; TCRdb stores just in-frame clones and leaves some out. This sample yields under 150,000 clones, of which approximately 60% are seen a single time; 4.5% to 6% belongs to the top ten. V shed 0 bases and J shed 0 bases, with 8 bases lying between them. This CDR3 contains 15 residues. Germline V gene data show CDR1 as GTSNPN and CDR2 as SVGIG (reference sequence). Sequences were derived from CD4+ T cells sorted from blood, sampled at week 4, from a patient treated with tofacitinib. This receptor was taken from a human donor with alopecia areata. V is TRBV30 and J is TRBJ1-4; D ambiguous. DNA of the CDR3: TGTGCCTGGAGTGTACGGTGGGCAACTAATGAAAAACTGTTTTTT. Its translation: CAWSVRWATNEKLFF. The full variable domain, rest sourced from reference TRBV30 and TRBJ1-4, is SQTIHQWPATLVQPVGSPLSLECTVEGTSNPNLYWYRQAAGRGLQLLFYSVGIGQISSEVPQNLSASRPQDRQFILSSKKLLLSDSGFYLCAWSVRWATNEKLFFGSGTQLSVL.